This section outlines one T cell receptor beta chain sequence together with its context. As yet, its antigen is unknown. The data originate from a study of cytomegalovirus exposure and HLA in healthy donors. Study results and limitations: Specificity of three CMV-associated chains for CMV antigens was verified in vitro.

Measured with immunoSEQ multiplex PCR; TCRdb has only the in-frame clones, and not every one. The table shows roughly 270,000 clones, with more than 75% occurring only once. Germline V gives CDR1 SNHLY, CDR2 FYNNEI. With V trimmed by 0 bases and J by 6 bases, 6 bases remained unmatched. This CDR3 is 16 amino acids long. The sequenced material came from PBMCs. This TCR derives from a woman under 30 in good health and CMV-seronegative. V and J are TRBV2 and TRBJ2-1; 9 positions match TRBD2. As DNA, the CDR3 is TGTGCCAGCAGTGAAGCTTTCGCGGGAGGGCCCAATGAGCAGTTCTTC. Encoded protein: CASSEAFAGGPNEQFF.